One sample yielded the 4 T cell receptor beta chains listed below, sequenced in a study of blood T cells in healthy people across ages. For the second PCR, which ran for about 7 to 11 cycles, a sample-barcoded 5' primer and a J-beta primer mix were used. In TCRdb, the 5' RACE reads were re-called with MiXCR into one record per CDR3 protein. The table lists 1,100,000 or so distinct CDR3 sequences, around 45% of them singletons. The sequencing input was blood. The origin of the receptors is a woman in her fifties or sixties in good health.

There are a few counts of this clonotype. The rearrangement joins TRBV5-8 to TRBJ2-1; D gene uncertain. This CDR3 region has 12 residues. Per the germline V gene, CDR1 is SGHTS and CDR2 is YDEGEE. Trimming left V 4 bases short and J 7 bases short, with 9 bases between. CDR3 sequence: CASSRARNEQFF. Here the CDR3 DNA reads TGTGCCAGCAGCCGGGCCCGGAATGAGCAGTTCTTC.

The chain couples TRBV4-1 to TRBJ2-3; 8 positions agree with TRBD1. V lost 5 bases and J lost 2; bases outside the gene matches: 6. Germline V gives CDR1 MGHRA, CDR2 YSYEKL. The CDR3 covers 15 residues. The CDR3 here is CASSGQGSHTDTQYF. The CDR3 DNA sequence: TGCGCCAGCAGCGGACAGGGATCCCACACAGATACGCAGTATTTT.

This clonotype was observed a single time. This chain uses TRBV3-1 with TRBJ2-1; D is ambiguous. The germline CDR1 and CDR2 sequences are LGHDT and YNNKEL (reference sequence). V dropped 1 base and J dropped 2 bases, with 15 bases sitting between them. This CDR3 is built from 17 residues. In DNA, the CDR3 is TGTGCCAGCAGCCAAGTCGGAGTCAGACAAACCTACAATGAGCAGTTCTTC. Protein product: CASSQVGVRQTYNEQFF.

This clonotype occurred a few times. The rearrangement links TRBV11-2 to TRBJ2-7; TRBD1 agrees at 9 bases. In germline, CDR1 is SGHAT, CDR2 FQNNGV. Trimming removed 3 bases from V and 3 bases from J; junction bases left unmatched: 6. CDR3 size: 15 residues. CDR3 region: CASSLEQGAGYEQYF. As DNA, the CDR3 is TGTGCCAGCAGCTTGGAACAGGGGGCCGGCTACGAGCAGTACTTC. Together with reference TRBV11-2 and TRBJ2-7, the CDR3 gives the full variable domain: EAGVAQSPRYKIIEKRQSVAFWCNPISGHATLYWYQQILGQGPKLLIQFQNNGVVDDSQLPKDRFSAERLKGVDSTLKIQPAKLEDSAVYLCASSLEQGAGYEQYFGPGTRLTVT.